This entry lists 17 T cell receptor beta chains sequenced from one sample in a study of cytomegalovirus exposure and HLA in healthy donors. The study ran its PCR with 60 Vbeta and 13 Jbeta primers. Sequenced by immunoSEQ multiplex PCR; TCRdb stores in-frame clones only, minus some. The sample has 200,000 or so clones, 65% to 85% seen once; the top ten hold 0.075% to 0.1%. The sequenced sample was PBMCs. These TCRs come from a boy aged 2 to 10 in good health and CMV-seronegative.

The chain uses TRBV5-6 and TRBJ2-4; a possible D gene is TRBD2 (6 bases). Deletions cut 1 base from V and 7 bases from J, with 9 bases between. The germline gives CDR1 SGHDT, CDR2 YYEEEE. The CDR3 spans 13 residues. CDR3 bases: TGTGCCAGCAGCTTGTTTCGGGGGAACATTCAGTACTTC. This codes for CASSLFRGNIQYF.

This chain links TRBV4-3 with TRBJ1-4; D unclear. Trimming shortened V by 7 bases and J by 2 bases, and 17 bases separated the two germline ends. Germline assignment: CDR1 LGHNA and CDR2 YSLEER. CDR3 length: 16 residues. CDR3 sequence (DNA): TGCGCCAGCACCCTAGCTCTAGGCAGCACTAATGAAAAACTGTTTTTT. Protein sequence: CASTLALGSTNEKLFF.

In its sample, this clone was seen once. The CDR3 protein is CASSQEMSGGDTQYF. CDR3 DNA sequence: TGCGCCAGCAGCCAAGAGATGTCCGGAGGGGATACGCAGTATTTT. The rearrangement joins TRBV4-3 to TRBJ2-3, with D tentatively TRBD2 (6 bases). V was shortened by 0 bases and J by 6 bases, with 13 bases between the two germline ends. Germline-derived CDR1 and CDR2 are LGHNA and YSLEER. The CDR3 length is 15 residues.

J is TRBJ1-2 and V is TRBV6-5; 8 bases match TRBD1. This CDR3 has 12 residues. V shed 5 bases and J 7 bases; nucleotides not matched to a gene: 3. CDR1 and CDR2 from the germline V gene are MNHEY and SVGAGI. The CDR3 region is CASSLQGAGYTF. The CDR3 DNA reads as TGTGCCAGCAGTCTTCAGGGGGCTGGCTACACCTTC.

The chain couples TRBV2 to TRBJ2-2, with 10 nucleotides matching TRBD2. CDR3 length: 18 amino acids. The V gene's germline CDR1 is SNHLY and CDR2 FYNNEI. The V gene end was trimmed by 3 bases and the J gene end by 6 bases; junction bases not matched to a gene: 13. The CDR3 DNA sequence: TGTGCCAGCAGTGACGGAGCGGGGGGGCCCCTTCACGCCGGGGAGCTGTTTTTT. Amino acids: CASSDGAGGPLHAGELFF.

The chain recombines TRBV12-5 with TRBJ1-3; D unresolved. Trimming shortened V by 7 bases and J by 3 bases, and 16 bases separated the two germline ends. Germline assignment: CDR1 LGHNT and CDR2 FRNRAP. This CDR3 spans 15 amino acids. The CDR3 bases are TGTGCTAGTGTGAGAGGCCGAAACTATGGAAACACCATATATTTT. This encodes CASVRGRNYGNTIYF.

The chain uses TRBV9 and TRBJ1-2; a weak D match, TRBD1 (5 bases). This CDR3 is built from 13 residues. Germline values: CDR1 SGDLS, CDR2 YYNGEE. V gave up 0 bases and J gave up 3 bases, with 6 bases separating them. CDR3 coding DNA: TGTGCCAGCAGCGTAGGGGGCTACTATGGCTACACCTTC. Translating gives CASSVGGYYGYTF.

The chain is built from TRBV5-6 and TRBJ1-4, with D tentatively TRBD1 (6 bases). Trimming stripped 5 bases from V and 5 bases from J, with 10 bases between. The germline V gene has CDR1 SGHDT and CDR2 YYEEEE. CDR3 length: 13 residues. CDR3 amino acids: CASSGQTNEKLFF. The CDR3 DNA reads TGTGCCAGCAGTGGACAGACAAATGAAAAACTGTTTTTT.

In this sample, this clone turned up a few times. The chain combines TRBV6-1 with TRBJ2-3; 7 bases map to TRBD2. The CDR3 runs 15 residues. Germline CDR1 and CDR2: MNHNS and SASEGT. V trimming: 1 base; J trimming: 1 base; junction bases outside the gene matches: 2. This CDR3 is CASSEVGGGTDTQYF. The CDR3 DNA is TGTGCCAGCAGTGAAGTTGGGGGGGGCACAGATACGCAGTATTTT.

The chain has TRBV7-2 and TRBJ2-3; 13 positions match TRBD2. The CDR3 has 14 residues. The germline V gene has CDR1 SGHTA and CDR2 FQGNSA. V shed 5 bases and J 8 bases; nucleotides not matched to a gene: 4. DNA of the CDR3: TGTGCCAGCAGCCCACGGACTAGCGGGGGTACGCAGTATTTT. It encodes CASSPRTSGGTQYF.

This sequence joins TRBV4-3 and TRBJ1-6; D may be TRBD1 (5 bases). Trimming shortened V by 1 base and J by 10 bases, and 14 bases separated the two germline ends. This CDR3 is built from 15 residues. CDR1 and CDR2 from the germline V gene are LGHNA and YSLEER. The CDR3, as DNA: TGCGCCAGCAGCCAAGTTAGGGCAAGGGGCTCACCCCTCCACTTT. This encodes CASSQVRARGSPLHF.

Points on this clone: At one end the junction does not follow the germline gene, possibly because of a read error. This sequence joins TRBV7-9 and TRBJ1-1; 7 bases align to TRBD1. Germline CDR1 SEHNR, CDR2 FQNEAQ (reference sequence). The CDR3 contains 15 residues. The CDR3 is CASSLVQGVKTEAFF. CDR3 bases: TGTGCCAGCAGCTTAGTGCAGGGGGTGAAAACTGAAGCTTTCTTT.

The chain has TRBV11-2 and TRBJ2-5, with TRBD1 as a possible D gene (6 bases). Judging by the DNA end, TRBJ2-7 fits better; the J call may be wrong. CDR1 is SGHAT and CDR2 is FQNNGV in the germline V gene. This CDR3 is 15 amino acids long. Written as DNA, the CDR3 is TGTGCCAGCAGCTTAGTCAGGGGTAACGTCTACGAGCAGTACTTC. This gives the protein CASSLVRGNVYEQYF.

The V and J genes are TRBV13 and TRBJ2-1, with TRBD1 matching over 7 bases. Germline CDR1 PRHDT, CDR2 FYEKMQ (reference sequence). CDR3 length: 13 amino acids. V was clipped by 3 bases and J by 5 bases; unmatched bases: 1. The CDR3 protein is CASSLGQNNEQFF. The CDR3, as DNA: TGTGCCAGCAGCTTGGGACAGAACAATGAGCAGTTCTTC. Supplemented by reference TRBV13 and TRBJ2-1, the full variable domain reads AAGVIQSPRHLIKEKRETATLKCYPIPRHDTVYWYQQGPGQDPQFLISFYEKMQSDKGSIPDRFSAQQFSDYHSELNMSSLELGDSALYFCASSLGQNNEQFFGPGTRLTVL.

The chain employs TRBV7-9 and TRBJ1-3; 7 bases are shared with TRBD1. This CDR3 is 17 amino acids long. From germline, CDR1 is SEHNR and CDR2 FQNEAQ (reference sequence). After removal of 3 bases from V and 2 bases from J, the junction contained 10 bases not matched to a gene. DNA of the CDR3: TGTGCCAGCAGCTTCCCGTCGAAGGGGGCAGCTGGAAACACCATATATTTT. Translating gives CASSFPSKGAAGNTIYF.

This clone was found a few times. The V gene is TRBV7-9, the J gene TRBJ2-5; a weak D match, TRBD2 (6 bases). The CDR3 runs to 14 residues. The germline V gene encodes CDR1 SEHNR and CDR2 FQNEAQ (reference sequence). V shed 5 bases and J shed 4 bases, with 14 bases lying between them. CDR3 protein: CASSQRVEGETQYF. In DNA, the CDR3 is TGTGCCAGCAGCCAGCGGGTTGAGGGAGAGACCCAGTACTTC.

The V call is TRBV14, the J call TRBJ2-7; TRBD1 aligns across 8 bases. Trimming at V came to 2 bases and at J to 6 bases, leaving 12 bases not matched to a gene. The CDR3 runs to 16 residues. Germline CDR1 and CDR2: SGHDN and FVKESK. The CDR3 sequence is CASSQPGQGGEREQYF. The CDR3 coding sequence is TGTGCCAGCAGCCAACCTGGACAGGGTGGTGAACGCGAGCAGTACTTC.